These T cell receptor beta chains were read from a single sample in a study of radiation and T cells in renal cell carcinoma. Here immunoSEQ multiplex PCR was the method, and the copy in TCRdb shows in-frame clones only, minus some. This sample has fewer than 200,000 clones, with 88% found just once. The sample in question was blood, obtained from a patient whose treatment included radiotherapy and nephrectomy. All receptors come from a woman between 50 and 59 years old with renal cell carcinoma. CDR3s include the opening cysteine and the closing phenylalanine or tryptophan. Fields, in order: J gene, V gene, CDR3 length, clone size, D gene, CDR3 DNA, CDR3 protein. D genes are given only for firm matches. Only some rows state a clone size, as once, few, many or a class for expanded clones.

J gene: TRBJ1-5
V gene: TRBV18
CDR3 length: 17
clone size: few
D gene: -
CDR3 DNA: TGTGCCAGCTCACTCCGTCCGGGAGATTATAGCAATCAGCCCCAGCATTTT
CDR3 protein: CASSLRPGDYSNQPQHF

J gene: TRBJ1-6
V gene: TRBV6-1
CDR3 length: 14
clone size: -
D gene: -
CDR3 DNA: TGTGCCAGCAGTGGCCAGACAAATAATTCACCCCTCCACTTT
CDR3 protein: CASSGQTNNSPLHF

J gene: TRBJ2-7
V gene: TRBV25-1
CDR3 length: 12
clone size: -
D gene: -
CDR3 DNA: TGTGCCAGCAGCGGGATTACCTACGAGCAGTACTTC
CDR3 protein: CASSGITYEQYF

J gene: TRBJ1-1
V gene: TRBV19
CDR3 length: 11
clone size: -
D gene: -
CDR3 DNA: TGTGCCAGTAGTCCCTGGCTTGAAGCTTTCTTT
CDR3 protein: CASSPWLEAFF

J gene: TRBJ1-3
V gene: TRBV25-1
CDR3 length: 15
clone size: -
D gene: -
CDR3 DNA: TGTGCCAGCAGTGATTCCCGTTTCTCTGGAAACACCATATATTTT
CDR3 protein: CASSDSRFSGNTIYF

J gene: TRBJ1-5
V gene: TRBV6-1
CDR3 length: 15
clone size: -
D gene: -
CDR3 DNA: TGTGCCAGCACACACGGCGGGACGGCGAATCAGCCCCAGCATTTT
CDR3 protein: CASTHGGTANQPQHF

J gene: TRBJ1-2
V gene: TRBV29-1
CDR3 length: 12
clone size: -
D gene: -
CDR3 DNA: TGCAGCGTTAGTGTACAGGGCGGCGGCTACACCTTC
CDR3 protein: CSVSVQGGGYTF

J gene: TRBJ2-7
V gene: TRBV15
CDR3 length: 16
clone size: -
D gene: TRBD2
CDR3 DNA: TGTGCCACCAGCAGAGCTTTGACTAGCGGGCGCGGTTCTCAGTACTTC
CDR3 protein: CATSRALTSGRGSQYF

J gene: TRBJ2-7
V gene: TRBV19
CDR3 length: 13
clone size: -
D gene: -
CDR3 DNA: TGTGCCAGTAGTAGGAGCGGTTCCTACGAGCAGTACTTC
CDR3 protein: CASSRSGSYEQYF

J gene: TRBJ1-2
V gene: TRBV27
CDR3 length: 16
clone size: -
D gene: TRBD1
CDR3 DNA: TGTGCCAGCAGTTTAGGAAGGGGGCGGACTAACTATGGCTACACCTTC
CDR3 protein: CASSLGRGRTNYGYTF

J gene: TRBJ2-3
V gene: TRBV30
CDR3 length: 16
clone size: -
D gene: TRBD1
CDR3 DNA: TGTGCCTGGAGCCTACCGAGGACAGGGGGCACAGATACGCAGTATTTT
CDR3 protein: CAWSLPRTGGTDTQYF

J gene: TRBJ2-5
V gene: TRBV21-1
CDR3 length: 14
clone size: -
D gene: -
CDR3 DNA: TGTGCCAGCAGCGTCCGACAGGGAAAAGAGACCCAGTACTTC
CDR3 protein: CASSVRQGKETQYF

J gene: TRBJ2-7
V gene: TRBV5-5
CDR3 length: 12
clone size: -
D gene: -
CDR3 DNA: TGTGCCAGCAGCTTGGGGCATTACGAGCAGTACTTC
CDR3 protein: CASSLGHYEQYF

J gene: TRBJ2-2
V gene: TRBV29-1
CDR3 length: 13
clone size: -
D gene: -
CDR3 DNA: TGCAGCGTAGGGCAGGTAAACACCGGGGAGCTGTTTTTT
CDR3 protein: CSVGQVNTGELFF

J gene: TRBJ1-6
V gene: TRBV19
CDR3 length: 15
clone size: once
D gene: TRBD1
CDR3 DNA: TGTGCCAGTATCCAAAACAGGGGGAGTAATTCACCCCTCCACTTT
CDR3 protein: CASIQNRGSNSPLHF

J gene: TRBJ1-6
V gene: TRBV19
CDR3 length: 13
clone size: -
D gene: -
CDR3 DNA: TGTGCCAGTATCTCGGCCTATAATTCACCCCTCCACTTT
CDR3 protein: CASISAYNSPLHF

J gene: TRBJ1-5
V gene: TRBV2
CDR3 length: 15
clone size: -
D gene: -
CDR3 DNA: TGTGCCAGCAGCTTGAGCGTCTTTAGCAATCAGCCCCAGCATTTT
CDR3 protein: CASSLSVFSNQPQHF

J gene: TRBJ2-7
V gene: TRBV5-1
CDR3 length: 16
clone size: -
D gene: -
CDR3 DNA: TGCGCCAGCAGCTTGGGGGAAGTAGCGGAGGGCTACGAGCAGTACTTC
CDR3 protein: CASSLGEVAEGYEQYF

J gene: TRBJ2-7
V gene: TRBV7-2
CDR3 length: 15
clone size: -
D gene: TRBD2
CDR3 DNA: TGTGCCAGCAGCTTAGAGGTACTAGCGGCCTACGAGCAGTACTTC
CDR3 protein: CASSLEVLAAYEQYF

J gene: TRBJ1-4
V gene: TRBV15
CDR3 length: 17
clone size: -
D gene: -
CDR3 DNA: TGTGCCACCAGCAGAAAGAGGCAGTTAACAACTAATGAAAAACTGTTTTTT
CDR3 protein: CATSRKRQLTTNEKLFF

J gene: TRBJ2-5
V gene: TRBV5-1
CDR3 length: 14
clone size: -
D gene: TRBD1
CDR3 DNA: TGCGCCAGCAGCGTAGGACAGGAGCAAGAGACCCAGTACTTC
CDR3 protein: CASSVGQEQETQYF

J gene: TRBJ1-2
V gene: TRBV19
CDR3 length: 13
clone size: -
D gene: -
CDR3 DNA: TGTGCCAGTAGTATAAACAGGGTCAATGGCTACACCTTC
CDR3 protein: CASSINRVNGYTF

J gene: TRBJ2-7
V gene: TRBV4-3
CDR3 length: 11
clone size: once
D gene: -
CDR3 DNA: TGCGCCAGCAGCCCCCACTACGAGCAGTACTTC
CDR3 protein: CASSPHYEQYF

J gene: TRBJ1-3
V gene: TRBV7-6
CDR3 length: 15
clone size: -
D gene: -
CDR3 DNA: TGTGCCAGCAGCTTAGACACCCTCTCTGGAAACACCATATATTTT
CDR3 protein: CASSLDTLSGNTIYF

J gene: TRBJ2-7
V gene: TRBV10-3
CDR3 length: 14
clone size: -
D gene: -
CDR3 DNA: TGTGCCATCAGTGAAGGCGGGAACTCCTACGAGCAGTACTTC
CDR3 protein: CAISEGGNSYEQYF

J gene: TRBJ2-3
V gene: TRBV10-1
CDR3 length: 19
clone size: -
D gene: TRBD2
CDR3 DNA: TGCGCCAGCAGTGAGCTTCGACTAGCGGGGGGTAAGGGCACAGATACGCAGTATTTT
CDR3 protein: CASSELRLAGGKGTDTQYF

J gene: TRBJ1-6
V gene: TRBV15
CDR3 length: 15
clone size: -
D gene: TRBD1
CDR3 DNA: TGTGCCACCCGGGTACAGGGGGCTTTTAATTCACCCCTCCACTTT
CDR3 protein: CATRVQGAFNSPLHF

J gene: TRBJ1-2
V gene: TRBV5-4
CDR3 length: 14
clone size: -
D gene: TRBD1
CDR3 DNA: TGTGCCAGCAGCTGGGCAGGGACAGGGGGTGGCTACACCTTC
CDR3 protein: CASSWAGTGGGYTF

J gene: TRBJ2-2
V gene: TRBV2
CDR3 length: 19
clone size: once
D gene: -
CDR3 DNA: TGTGCCAGCAGTGAAGGGGTTGGATTTCAGGGGCCTCGTTCCGGGGAGCTGTTTTTT
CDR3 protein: CASSEGVGFQGPRSGELFF

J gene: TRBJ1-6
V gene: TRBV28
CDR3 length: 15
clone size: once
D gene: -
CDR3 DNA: TGTGCCAGCAGTCCCGACCCCAGGGAGAATTCACCCCTCCACTTT
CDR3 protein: CASSPDPRENSPLHF

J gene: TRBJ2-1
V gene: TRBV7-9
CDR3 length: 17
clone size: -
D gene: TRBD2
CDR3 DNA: TGTGCCAGCAGCCCCCGACTAGCGGGGGGGCCTGCCAATGAGCAGTTCTTC
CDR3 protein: CASSPRLAGGPANEQFF

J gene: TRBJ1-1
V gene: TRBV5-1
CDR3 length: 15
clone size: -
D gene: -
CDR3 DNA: TGCGCCAGCAGACTTCCAGACAGCTTGAACACTGAAGCTTTCTTT
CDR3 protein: CASRLPDSLNTEAFF

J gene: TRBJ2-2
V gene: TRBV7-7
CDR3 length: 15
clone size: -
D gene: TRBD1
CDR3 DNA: TGTGCTAGCAGCTCCCTCACAGGGGGGTTTGGGGAGCTGTTTTTT
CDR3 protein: CASSSLTGGFGELFF

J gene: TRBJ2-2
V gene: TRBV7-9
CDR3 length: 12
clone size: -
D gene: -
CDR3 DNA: TGTGCCAGCAGCACTCCCACCGGGGAGCTGTTTTTT
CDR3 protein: CASSTPTGELFF

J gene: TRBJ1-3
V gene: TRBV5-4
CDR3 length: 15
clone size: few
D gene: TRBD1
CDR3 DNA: TGTGCCAGCAGCGGAGGGACAGCCTCTGGAAACACCATATATTTT
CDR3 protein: CASSGGTASGNTIYF

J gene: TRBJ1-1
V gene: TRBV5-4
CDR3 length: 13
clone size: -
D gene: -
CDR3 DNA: TGTGCCAGCAGCTTGGTGGGTTACACTGAAGCTTTCTTT
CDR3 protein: CASSLVGYTEAFF

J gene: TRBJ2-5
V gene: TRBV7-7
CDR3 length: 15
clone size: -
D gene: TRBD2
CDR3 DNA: TGTGCTAGCAGCTTGGGGGGGGTCGGCCAAGAGACCCAGTACTTC
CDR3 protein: CASSLGGVGQETQYF

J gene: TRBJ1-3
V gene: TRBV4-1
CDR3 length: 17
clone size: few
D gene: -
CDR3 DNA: TGCGCCAGCAGCCAAGGAGATTGGGGGCTGTCTGGAAACACCATATATTTT
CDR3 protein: CASSQGDWGLSGNTIYF

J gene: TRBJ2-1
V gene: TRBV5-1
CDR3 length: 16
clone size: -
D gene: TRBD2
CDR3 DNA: TGCGCCAGCAGGCGGACTAGCGGGGGACAGAACAATGAGCAGTTCTTC
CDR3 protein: CASRRTSGGQNNEQFF